A selection of T cell receptor beta chains follows, all from one sample in a study of blood T cell repertoires in COVID-19. This table comes from immunoSEQ multiplex PCR, and its TCRdb copy is limited to in-frame clones, with some not included. The sample records about 390,000 clones, about 87% being singletons. Sequencing input: peripheral blood. Receptors were obtained from a woman aged 60-75 years with COVID-19, enrolled during active disease. Both conserved end residues are part of each CDR3. A D gene is named only where the DNA matches it firmly. Clone size is shown for a subset of rows, as once, few, many or a class of expanded clone.

-	TRBV19	-	TRBJ2-7	15	CASSPRPNLHYEQYF	TGTGCCAGTAGTCCGAGGCCTAACCTACACTACGAGCAGTACTTC
TRBD1	TRBV7-3	-	TRBJ2-1	16	CASSPRTGISYNEQFF	TGTGCCAGCAGCCCTCGGACAGGGATCTCCTACAATGAGCAGTTCTTC
TRBD1	TRBV27	once	TRBJ1-5	17	CASSSGTGVFGNQPQHF	TGTGCCAGCAGTTCCGGGACAGGGGTCTTTGGCAATCAGCCCCAGCATTTT
-	TRBV24-1	-	TRBJ2-2	16	CATSDLGGWDTGELFF	TGTGCCACCAGTGATTTGGGGGGCTGGGACACCGGGGAGCTGTTTTTT
-	TRBV7-2	-	TRBJ1-5	13	CASNQGTNQPQHF	TGTGCCAGTAATCAGGGTACCAATCAGCCCCAGCATTTT
TRBD2	TRBV11-2	-	TRBJ2-3	15	CASSPLAGSTDTQYF	TGTGCCAGCAGCCCACTAGCGGGGAGCACAGATACGCAGTATTTT
-	TRBV11-2	-	TRBJ2-7	15	CASSFPDPGSGEQYF	TGTGCCAGCAGCTTCCCGGACCCCGGGAGCGGCGAGCAGTACTTC
TRBD1	TRBV5-1	-	TRBJ2-2	19	CASSTGTGITAANTGELFF	TGCGCCAGCAGCACCGGGACAGGGATTACGGCGGCGAACACCGGGGAGCTGTTTTTT
TRBD1	TRBV7-3	once	TRBJ1-2	13	CASSFTGGYGYTF	TGTGCCAGCAGCTTCACAGGGGGCTATGGCTACACCTTC
TRBD1	TRBV5-5	-	TRBJ1-2	16	CASSLGDRGLNGGYTF	TGTGCCAGCAGCTTGGGGGACAGGGGGCTGAATGGTGGCTACACCTTC
-	TRBV5-1	-	TRBJ2-6	15	CASSLDLSGANVLTF	TGCGCCAGCAGCTTGGATCTCTCTGGGGCCAACGTCCTGACTTTC
TRBD1	TRBV2	-	TRBJ1-2	13	CASRPDRNYGYTF	TGTGCCAGCAGGCCGGACAGGAACTATGGCTACACCTTC
-	TRBV6-6	-	TRBJ1-2	14	CASSSPGQIYGYTF	TGTGCCAGCAGTTCCCCAGGACAGATCTATGGCTACACCTTC
TRBD1	TRBV30	-	TRBJ1-1	13	CAWTPDRGAEAFF	TGTGCCTGGACCCCTGACAGGGGCGCTGAAGCTTTCTTT